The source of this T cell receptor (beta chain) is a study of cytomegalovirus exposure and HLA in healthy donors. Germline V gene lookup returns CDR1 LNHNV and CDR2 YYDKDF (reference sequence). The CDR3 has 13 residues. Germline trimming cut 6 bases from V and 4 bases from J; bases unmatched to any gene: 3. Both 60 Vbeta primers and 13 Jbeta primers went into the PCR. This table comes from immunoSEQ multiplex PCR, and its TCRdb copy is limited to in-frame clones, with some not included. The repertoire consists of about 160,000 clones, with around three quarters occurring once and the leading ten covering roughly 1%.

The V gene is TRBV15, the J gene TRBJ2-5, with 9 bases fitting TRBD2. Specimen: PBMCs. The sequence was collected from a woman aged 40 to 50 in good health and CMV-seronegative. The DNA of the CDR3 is TGTGCCACCAGTTTAGCGGGAGCAGAGACCCAGTACTTC. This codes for CATSLAGAETQYF.